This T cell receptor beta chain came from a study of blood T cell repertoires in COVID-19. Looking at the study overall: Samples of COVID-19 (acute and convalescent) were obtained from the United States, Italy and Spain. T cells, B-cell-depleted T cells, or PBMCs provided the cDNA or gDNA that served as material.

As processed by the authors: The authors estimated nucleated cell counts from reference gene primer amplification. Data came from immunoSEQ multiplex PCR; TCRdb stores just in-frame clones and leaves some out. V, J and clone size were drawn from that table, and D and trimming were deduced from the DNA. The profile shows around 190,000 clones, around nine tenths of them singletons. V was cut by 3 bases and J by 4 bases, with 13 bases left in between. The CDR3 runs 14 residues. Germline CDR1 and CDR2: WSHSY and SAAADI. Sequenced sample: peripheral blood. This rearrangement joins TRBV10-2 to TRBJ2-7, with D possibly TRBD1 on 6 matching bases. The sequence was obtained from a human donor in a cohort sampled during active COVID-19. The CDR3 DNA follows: TGCGCCAGCAGTGAAGGTGGGGGCAAGTACGAGCAGTACTTC. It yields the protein CASSEGGGKYEQYF.